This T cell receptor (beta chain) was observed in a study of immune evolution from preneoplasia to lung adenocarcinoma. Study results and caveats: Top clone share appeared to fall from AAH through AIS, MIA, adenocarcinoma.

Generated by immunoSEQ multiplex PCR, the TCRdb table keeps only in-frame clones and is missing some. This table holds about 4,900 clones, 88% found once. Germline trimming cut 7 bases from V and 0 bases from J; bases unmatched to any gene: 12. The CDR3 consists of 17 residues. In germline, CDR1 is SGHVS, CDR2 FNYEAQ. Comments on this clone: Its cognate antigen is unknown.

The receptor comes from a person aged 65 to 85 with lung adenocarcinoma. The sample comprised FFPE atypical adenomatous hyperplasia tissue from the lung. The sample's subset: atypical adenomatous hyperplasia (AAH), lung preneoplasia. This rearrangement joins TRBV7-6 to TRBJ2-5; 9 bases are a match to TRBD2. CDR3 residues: CASTMRLAGANQETQYF. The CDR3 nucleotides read TGTGCCAGCACCATGCGGTTAGCGGGGGCCAACCAAGAGACCCAGTACTTC. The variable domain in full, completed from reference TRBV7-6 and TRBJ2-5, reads GAGVSQSPRYKVTKRGQDVALRCDPISGHVSLYWYRQALGQGPEFLTYFNYEAQQDKSGLPNDRFSAERPEGSISTLTIQRTEQRDSAMYRCASTMRLAGANQETQYFGPGTRLLVL.